This TCR beta chain was sequenced during a study of cytomegalovirus exposure and HLA in healthy donors (dated by TCRdb to 2016 to 2017). Background for the entire study: An earlier analysis of approximately 590 of the donors reported 250 to 300 Gb of sequence data and some 120 million unique TCR beta sequences from roughly 200 million T cells. Around 330 gigabases of sequencing data and around 90 million unique TCR sequences made up an early release that covered approximately 700 HLA-typed donors. Of the 300 to 450 genotyped donors, approximately 83% fell in the genetic ancestry cluster associated with self-reported Caucasian donors. The study aimed to test whether cataloging public T cell receptors could reveal signatures of past pathogen exposure. The study used immunosequencing to profile the T cell repertoires of 670 or so subjects and linked those repertoires to cytomegalovirus serostatus. Along with the approximately 650-subject first cohort, a separate validation cohort of some 130 different subjects was used. The study combined high-throughput TCR immunosequencing, statistical association of individual TCRs with disease status, and machine learning to predict cytomegalovirus infection status. To study patterns of TCR occurrence, a later analysis re-analyzed previously published TCR beta repertoires from hundreds of donors and added high-resolution HLA genotyping. The later analysis used no new phenotypic data to find candidate immune exposures, relying instead on TCR beta sequences and their occurrence across donors. An earlier analysis of around 540 of the donors applied high-throughput TCR beta sequencing to assess whether each TCR beta V gene segment acted as functional or pseudogenic. Donor age, sex, ethnicity and CMV serostatus were collected together with the repertoire data. In a later genetic analysis, genome-wide SNP genotypes for about three fifths of the roughly 670 donors were used, and that subset was treated as a discovery cohort. Every repertoire in the discovery cohort had been generated on one and the same sequencing platform. Class I and class II HLA loci were covered by the typing at four-digit resolution. The number of donors typed differed by locus, with 629-630 for A, B, C, DRB1 and DQB1, 522 for DQA1, over 600 for DPA1, and some 440 for DPB1. Roughly 5 DR-DQ haplotypes were handled as single units for association and clustering because linkage in the cohort was strong. Among under 450 genotyped donors of the cohort, an average of around 240,000 unique TCR beta nucleotide sequences were sequenced per donor, around a sixth of them non-productive. What the work shows at the level of the full study, not this receptor alone: The only immune exposure information available for the cohort was CMV serostatus. A later genetic analysis reported fewer N-insertions in productive TCRs among donors in an Asian-associated ancestry cluster than the roughly 670-donor mean. It was suggested by the authors that the approach could potentially be generalized to other disease states and immunological phenotypes. Several of the top co-occurrence clusters appeared to be linked to parvovirus B19, influenza, CMV and Epstein-Barr virus, according to a later analysis. In this cohort, only TCR beta chains were sequenced, and detectable features were limited by the absence of alpha or paired-chain data. HLA typing was unavailable for some donors at each locus, so association tests used only the typed subset. In an earlier analysis of under 600 of the donors, most TCR beta V segments were observed in productive rearrangements about 90% or about 30% of the time, broadly matching IMGT annotations. In a later analysis, TCR association rates were found to vary across HLA loci, with the most associated TCRs seen for DRB1 alleles and the fewest for HLA-C alleles. In vitro tests confirmed that a few of the cytomegalovirus-associated TCR beta chains recognize cytomegalovirus antigens. In a later analysis, HLA-associated TCR beta chains were found to be more clonally expanded and to have lower generation probabilities than equally common non-associated chains. Correlated functional status among segregating V segments might be attributable to linkage disequilibrium, but an unknown experimental factor could not be ruled out. In both the original and validation cohorts, the classifier was reported to diagnose cytomegalovirus status with high specificity and sensitivity. An association between a missense DCLRE1C variant and V-gene and J-gene trimming of TCR beta chains was found in a later genetic analysis and replicated in an independent cohort. At a false discovery rate of 0.05, a later analysis linked 15,000 to 20,000 TCR beta sequences to specific HLA alleles. Strong co-occurrence of HLA alleles, especially DR and DQ, made assigning TCR associations to individual alleles difficult. Roughly 15 rarely observed V segments, including chromosome 9 orphons, were excluded from the earlier analysis of approximately 600 of the donors because counts were too low. A group of highly shared sequence variants was considered likely to be a technical artifact of the sequencing pipeline. Some IMGT-functional V segments, including TRBV6-2 and TRBV6-3, could not be told apart with the 87-base-pair reads, so those segments were excluded. The study listed 150 to 200 TCR beta chains as associated with cytomegalovirus. A further reported finding was that TCR beta sequences accurately predicted the HLA-A and HLA-B alleles for most subjects in the first cohort. A later analysis found that most CMV-associated TCR beta chains appeared HLA-restricted, with HLA associations seemingly driven largely by CMV exposure. The presence/absence analyses assumed that sequencing depth was roughly uniform across donors, and that assumption may not be true. While some public TCRs were present in many individuals, most TCR sequences turned up only very rarely across donors.

The cohort consisted of 600 to 750 healthy bone marrow donors. At the time of sampling, every cohort member was nominally healthy, though immune exposures that went unrecorded were likely present. The donor tested CMV seronegative and was one of the 352 seronegative cohort members. Every donor gave a peripheral blood sample, and the peripheral blood mononuclear cells from that sample were used for TCR beta sequencing. The Qiagen DNeasy Blood Extraction Kit was used to extract genomic DNA from the blood cell samples. A remark on this clone: Its antigen is not yet known. Within one base of it there is no much larger clone, and no base qualities were kept.

CDR1 is given as MGHDK and CDR2 as SYGVNS, both from the germline V gene. The CDR3 measures 17 amino acids from cysteine to phenylalanine. Only the CDR3 DNA stays, 51 bases, in frame from base 1. Ends trimmed: V by 2 bases, J by 0 bases; bases unmatched to a gene: 6. The library was generated by the immunoSEQ multiplex PCR assay. For the multiplex PCR, a mixture combining 60 forward primers for TCR Vbeta segments and 13 reverse primers for TCR Jbeta segments was used. A multiplex PCR assay on genomic DNA amplified the CDR3 region of rearranged TCR beta genes. The Illumina HiSeq System was used to sequence the amplified TCR beta libraries as 87-base-pair reads. The authors processed their data as follows. A later analysis counted some 80 million unique TCR beta chains across the roughly 700 repertoires, and some 12 million of these chains were shared by at least two donors. Raw reads were error-corrected and collapsed into unique sequences by a nearest-neighbor algorithm in which closely related sequences were merged to remove PCR and sequencing errors. Alignment of CDR3 sequences to IMGT reference sequences was used to assign V, D and J gene segments. Each retained sequence needed at least a six-nucleotide match to both a V gene segment and a J gene segment. A rearrangement was called productive if the CDR3 had no stop codons and remained in frame with V and J, and every other rearrangement was called non-productive. CDR3 was defined by IMGT convention, running from the second conserved V-encoded cysteine to the conserved J-encoded phenylalanine. The earlier analysis of approximately 590 of the donors excluded any sequence lacking an unambiguous match to a single V gene segment. An earlier analysis of 500 to 700 of the donors classified V segments as functional when productive rearrangements were above 56.7% and as segregating when the standard deviation between donors was above 5%. A statistical classification framework was built for diagnosing cytomegalovirus status from the catalog of TCR beta chain sequences. In a later analysis, TCR nucleotide sequences were compared against IMGT/GENE-DB human TR gene sequences so that V and J genes could be assigned. A later analysis assigned CDR3 sequences and most-parsimonious VDJ recombination scenarios with the TCRdist pipeline. A later analysis defined each TCR beta chain by its CDR3 amino acid sequence plus V-gene family, and excluded reads lacking a unique V-gene family. In a later analysis, 450 to 600 highly shared, low-generation-probability nucleotide sequences were removed to address suspected cross-contamination and a sequencing artifact. A later analysis calculated a clonal expansion index for each public chain from normalized within-repertoire ranks of inferred template counts. A later analysis computed generation probabilities with a VDJ recombination model fitted to out-of-frame rearrangements, and checked the results against IGoR. A later analysis scored TCR-TCR, TCR-HLA and TCR-CMV co-occurrence with hypergeometric tests, applying a repertoire-size bias correction to TCR pairs. In a later analysis, false discovery rates were estimated by permuting HLA or CMV assignments 20 times. A later analysis grouped co-occurring TCRs with DBSCAN, adding TCRdist sequence similarity when clustering within HLA-allele-positive subsets. Repertoires with fewer than 30,000 or more than 120,000 public chains were left out of co-occurrence clustering, as were about 5 repertoires with anomalous nucleotide sharing. TCRdb retrieved this table from immuneACCESS and kept in-frame rearrangements only. Not all clones are present; in checked studies, unresolved V genes account for under half, and no reason is known for the remainder. V and J calls and clone size are as listed in that table; D and trimming were resolved from the DNA. A total of over 250,000 clones appear in this sample, around two thirds of them only once. Under 2.5% of the sample is taken by the ten largest.

Rearrangement joined TRBV25-1 to TRBJ2-5, with 10 bases in between that match TRBD2. The clonotype comes from a female donor in good health and CMV-seronegative. Sequencing was carried out using PBMCs. The nucleotide sequence is given as TGTGCCAGCAGTGAAGTCAGACTAGCGGGCTACCAAGAGACCCAGTACTTC. Its coded protein is CASSEVRLAGYQETQYF.